This passage covers 16 T cell receptor beta chains from one sample sequenced in a study of T cell responses to AZD1222 COVID-19 vaccine. The assay was immunoSEQ multiplex PCR, and TCRdb's table has in-frame clones only and misses some. The sample yields some 150,000 clones, around 94% seen once. Material: peripheral blood, obtained on day 0 of AZD1222 vaccination. The receptors shown here come from an adult in good health.

V and J are TRBV3-1 (or the pseudogene TRBV3-2) and TRBJ1-2; D gene unclear. CDR3 size: 14 residues. Germline CDR1 LGHDT, CDR2 YNNKEL (reference sequence). V was cut by 7 bases and J by 5 bases, with 17 bases left in between. This chain's CDR3 is CASTPVAGGYGYTF. The CDR3 DNA is TGTGCCAGCACCCCCGTAGCGGGCGGTTATGGCTACACCTTC.

This clone appeared a single time. V usage is TRBV30 and J usage is TRBJ1-3; D gene unclear. V was clipped by 0 bases and J by 4 bases, with 7 bases between them. Germline lookup yields CDR1 GTSNPN and CDR2 SVGIG (reference sequence). The CDR3 covers 13 residues. The CDR3 DNA sequence: TGTGCCTGGAGTGTACAAACCGGAAACACCATATATTTT. Its translation is CAWSVQTGNTIYF. The full variable domain, completed using reference TRBV30 and TRBJ1-3, is SQTIHQWPATLVQPVGSPLSLECTVEGTSNPNLYWYRQAAGRGLQLLFYSVGIGQISSEVPQNLSASRPQDRQFILSSKKLLLSDSGFYLCAWSVQTGNTIYFGEGSWLTVV.

The chain has TRBV7-9 and TRBJ1-2; possible D gene TRBD1, 5 bases. Germline-derived CDR1 and CDR2 are SEHNR and FQNEAQ (reference sequence). There are 15 residues in the CDR3. Trimming stripped 1 base from V and 6 bases from J, with 15 bases between. DNA of the CDR3: TGTGCCAGCAGCTTAGATCGGACGGACAACGATGGCTACACCTTC. As protein: CASSLDRTDNDGYTF.

The J gene is TRBJ1-1, the V gene TRBV6-5, with D possibly TRBD1 on 5 matching bases. Trimming removed 2 bases from V and 4 bases from J, with 11 bases in between. This CDR3 comprises 14 residues. Germline V gene sequence: CDR1 MNHEY, CDR2 SVGAGI. CDR3 DNA: TGTGCCAGCAGTTACAGGGGAAGCGGCACTGAAGCTTTCTTT. The encoded protein is CASSYRGSGTEAFF.

The chain employs TRBV6-6 and TRBJ2-5, with a possible D match to TRBD1 (6 bases). The CDR3 runs 14 residues. Germline-derived CDR1 and CDR2 are MNHNY and SVGAGI (reference sequence). Trimming shortened V by 2 bases and J by 5 bases, and 12 bases separated the two germline ends. The CDR3 region has the DNA TGTGCCAGCAGTTACGTGGGGGCTGGGGAGACCCAGTACTTC. It codes for CASSYVGAGETQYF.

A few counts support this clone. The chain employs TRBV28 and TRBJ1-2; D might be TRBD1 (5 bases). V gave up 6 bases and J gave up 5 bases, with 7 bases separating them. Germline CDR1 is MDHEN and CDR2 is SYDVKM. The length of the CDR3 is 11 residues. The CDR3 spells CASRSGYGYTF. The CDR3 coding sequence is TGTGCCAGCAGGTCAGGGTATGGCTACACCTTC.

The chain carries TRBV12-3 or TRBV12-4 and TRBJ2-5; 13 bases map to TRBD2. The CDR3 contains 13 residues. V lost 6 bases and J lost 13; bases outside the gene matches: 8. CDR3 in DNA: TGTGCCAGCAGCTCAGGACTAGCGGGAGCATTGTACTTC. This gives the protein CASSSGLAGALYF.

The chain employs TRBV6-5 and TRBJ1-2, with D perhaps TRBD1 (5 bases). V gave up 7 bases and J gave up 2 bases, with 11 bases separating them. The CDR3 is 13 residues long. CDR1 and CDR2 from the germline V gene are MNHEY and SVGAGI. The CDR3: CASTPGRNYGYTF. The CDR3 bases are TGTGCCAGCACCCCGGGGCGAAACTATGGCTACACCTTC.

The rearrangement joins TRBV20-1 to TRBJ1-4, with D hard to call. Germline loops: CDR1 DFQATT, CDR2 SNEGSKA (reference sequence). The CDR3 length is 11 residues. V lost 1 base and J lost 5, with 2 bases in between. As DNA, the CDR3 is TGCAGTGCTAGAGGAAATGAAAAACTGTTTTTT. It translates to CSARGNEKLFF.

The chain has TRBV6-2 or TRBV6-3 and TRBJ2-1, with 9 bases matching TRBD2. V dropped 0 bases and J dropped 3; count of bases not matched to a gene: 9. The length of the CDR3 is 18 residues. Germline V CDR1 and CDR2: MNHEY, SVGEGT. CDR3 loop: CASSYSGKVAGVYNEQFF. The CDR3 bases are TGTGCCAGCAGTTACTCGGGAAAAGTAGCGGGGGTCTACAATGAGCAGTTCTTC.

This chain connects TRBV5-5 to TRBJ1-1; D call uncertain. The CDR3 has 13 amino acids. CDR1 is SGHKS, CDR2 YYEKEE, per germline (reference sequence). Deletions cut 1 base from V and 7 bases from J, with 11 bases between. The CDR3 reads CASSLFRSVEAFF. In nucleotides, the CDR3 is TGTGCCAGCAGCTTGTTCCGGTCGGTTGAAGCTTTCTTT.

This chain links TRBV7-2 with TRBJ2-1, with 9 positions matching TRBD1. The CDR3 runs to 16 residues. V gave up 1 base and J gave up 3 bases; unmatched junction bases: 4. The germline gives CDR1 SGHTA, CDR2 FQGNSA. The CDR3 nucleotides read TGTGCCAGCAGCTTAGGGGACAGGGTCTACTACAATGAGCAGTTCTTC. Translation gives CASSLGDRVYYNEQFF.

The chain combines TRBV30 with TRBJ1-1, with D perhaps TRBD1 (5 bases). This CDR3 comprises 15 residues. Germline V gene lookup returns CDR1 GTSNPN and CDR2 SVGIG (reference sequence). V was cut by 0 bases and J by 7 bases, with 18 bases left in between. CDR3 in amino acids: CAWSVTWQGYGEAFF. The CDR3 DNA reads TGTGCCTGGAGTGTGACTTGGCAGGGTTATGGTGAAGCTTTCTTT.

J is TRBJ1-5 and V is TRBV4-1; D is uncertain. CDR1 is MGHRA, CDR2 YSYEKL, per germline. Trimming stripped 1 base from V and 0 bases from J, with 7 bases between. This CDR3 contains 15 residues. CDR3 loop: CASSQGLYSNQPQHF. The CDR3 DNA sequence: TGCGCCAGCAGCCAAGGGCTTTATAGCAATCAGCCCCAGCATTTT.

The chain links TRBV10-1 to TRBJ1-5; D is possibly TRBD1 (5 bases). V was trimmed by 6 bases and J by 0 bases, leaving 18 bases between them. Germline loops: CDR1 WNHNN, CDR2 SYGVQD (reference sequence). This CDR3 contains 17 residues. CDR3 coding DNA: TGCGCCAGCAGAATACGGGGCTGGGCACATAGCAATCAGCCCCAGCATTTT. Its protein product is CASRIRGWAHSNQPQHF.

This chain connects TRBV7-2 to TRBJ1-2, with D tentatively TRBD1 (5 bases). CDR3 length: 16 amino acids. Germline V gives CDR1 SGHTA, CDR2 FQGNSA. V was cut by 1 base and J by 5 bases, with 17 bases left in between. The CDR3, as DNA: TGTGCCAGCAGCTTAGTCCCCGGGGGGACGGGATATGGCTACACCTTC. Its protein is CASSLVPGGTGYGYTF.